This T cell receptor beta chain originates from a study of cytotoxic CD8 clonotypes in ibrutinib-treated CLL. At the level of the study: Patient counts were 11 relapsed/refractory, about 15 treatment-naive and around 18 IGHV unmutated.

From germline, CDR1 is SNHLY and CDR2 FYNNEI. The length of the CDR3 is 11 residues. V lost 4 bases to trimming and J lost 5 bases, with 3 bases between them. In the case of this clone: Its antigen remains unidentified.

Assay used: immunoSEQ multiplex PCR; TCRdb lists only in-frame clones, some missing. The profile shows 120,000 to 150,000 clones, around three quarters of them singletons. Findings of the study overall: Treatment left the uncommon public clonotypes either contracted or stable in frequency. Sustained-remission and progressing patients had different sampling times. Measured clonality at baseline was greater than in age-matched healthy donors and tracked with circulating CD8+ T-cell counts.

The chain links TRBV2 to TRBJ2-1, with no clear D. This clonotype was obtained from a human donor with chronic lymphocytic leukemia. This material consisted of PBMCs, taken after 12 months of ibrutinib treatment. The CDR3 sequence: CASSGHNEQFF. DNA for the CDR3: TGTGCCAGCAGTGGGCACAATGAGCAGTTCTTC. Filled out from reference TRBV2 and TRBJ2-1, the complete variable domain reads EPEVTQTPSHQVTQMGQEVILRCVPISNHLYFYWYRQILGQKVEFLVSFYNNEISEKSEIFDDQFSVERPDGSNFTLKIRSTKLEDSAMYFCASSGHNEQFFGPGTRLTVL.